Listed here is a single T cell receptor beta chain. Its specificity is not known. The CDR3 does not close with the conserved phenylalanine or tryptophan, likely indicating a read error. The DNA is omitted, as the CDR3 cannot be located on it reliably, and the CDR3 follows TCRdb's listing. From its first to its last residue, the CDR3 has 13 amino acids. The V gene's germline CDR1 is ENHRY and CDR2 SYGVKD. The record originates from a study of long-term antiretroviral therapy in people with HIV. Study-wide results and caveats: Once patients were on ART, diversity went higher but still fell short of transplant donor controls. Participants lacked recorded data on ART adherence, viral resistance or therapy changes. It was observed that HIV repertoires exhibited narrower CDR3 length ranges than controls.

Researchers ran immunoSEQ v3.0 at survey level. The method was immunoSEQ multiplex PCR; TCRdb's version includes in-frame clones alone and lacks a portion of them. This sample carries some 5,600 clones, around 80% of them seen once, and the ten largest clones take roughly 10%. There were no participants with HIV treated outside the United States. This sample comprised unsorted PBMCs, obtained 1.8 years before starting antiretroviral therapy. This receptor was identified in a man aged 35-49 years with HIV. The rearrangement uses TRBV10-3 and TRBJ1-1. This chain's CDR3 is CAISESGVLSGKI.